These 21 T cell receptor beta chains were all obtained from the same sample, sequenced in a study of blood T cell repertoires in COVID-19. Measured with immunoSEQ multiplex PCR; TCRdb has only the in-frame clones, and not every one. This table has fewer than 250,000 clones, 75% to 90% appearing once. The sample was peripheral blood. These receptors all come from a woman between 65 and 79 years old with active or convalescent COVID-19.

The V and J genes are TRBV20-1 and TRBJ2-5, with D hard to call. Germline V gene lookup returns CDR1 DFQATT and CDR2 SNEGSKA (reference sequence). The V end lost 7 bases, the J end lost 6 bases, and 9 bases lay between the germline ends. This CDR3 comprises 10 residues. In DNA form, the CDR3 reads TGCAGTGTTCCGAGGCAGACCCAGTACTTC. Residues: CSVPRQTQYF.

V and J are TRBV4-3 and TRBJ1-1, with no clear D. This CDR3 is built from 15 residues. V was clipped by 0 bases and J by 0 bases, with 8 bases between them. The V gene's germline CDR1 is LGHNA and CDR2 YSLEER. The CDR3 sequence: CASSQDGRLNTEAFF. Written as DNA, the CDR3 is TGCGCCAGCAGCCAAGACGGCAGGCTGAACACTGAAGCTTTCTTT.

The V call is TRBV23-1, the J call TRBJ2-7, with TRBD2 as a possible D gene (6 bases). TRBV23-1 is filed as an ORF, its function uncertain. This CDR3 has 15 residues. Trimming took 4 bases from V and 0 from J, leaving 13 bases between them. Here the CDR3 reads CASSPPRRDSYEQYF. CDR3 DNA: TGCGCCAGCAGTCCCCCCCGGAGGGACTCCTACGAGCAGTACTTC.

The chain joins TRBV6-2 or TRBV6-3 to TRBJ1-2; the D is unclear. CDR3 length equals 15 residues. Germline-derived CDR1 and CDR2 are MNHEY and SVGEGT. V gave up 2 bases and J gave up 2 bases, with 12 bases separating them. CDR3: CASSYTLEQNYGYTF. The CDR3 bases are TGTGCCAGCAGTTACACCTTGGAACAGAACTATGGCTACACCTTC.

The chain uses TRBV30 and TRBJ1-2, with 7 bases aligning to TRBD1. Trimming removed 6 bases from V and 0 bases from J; junction bases left unmatched: 7. Germline V gene lookup returns CDR1 GTSNPN and CDR2 SVGIG (reference sequence). The CDR3 is 14 amino acids. This CDR3 reads CACRRGGANYGYTF. In DNA, the CDR3 is TGTGCCTGTCGTCGAGGGGGCGCTAACTATGGCTACACCTTC.

The rearrangement links TRBV25-1 to TRBJ2-7, with a weak D call TRBD1 (6 bases). V lost 6 bases to trimming and J lost 6 bases, with 9 bases between them. The CDR3 is made up of 11 amino acids. Germline loops: CDR1 MGHDK, CDR2 SYGVNS. The CDR3: CASRGAAEQYF. The DNA of the CDR3 is TGTGCCAGCAGGGGGGCGGCCGAGCAGTACTTC.

This clone was picked up a small number of times. The chain couples TRBV29-1 to TRBJ1-1, with a tentative D call TRBD1 (6 bases). The V gene lost 5 bases and the J gene lost 4 bases, with 14 bases spanning the gap. CDR3 length equals 13 residues. CDR1 is SQVTM, CDR2 ANQGSEA, per germline. In nucleotides, the CDR3 is TGCAGCGTTTTGACAGGCGGGGGCACTGAAGCTTTCTTT. Protein: CSVLTGGGTEAFF.

There are a few counts of this clone. V is TRBV7-2 and J is TRBJ2-2; D is uncertain. This CDR3 is 14 amino acids long. V lost 0 bases to trimming and J lost 6 bases, with 8 bases between them. Germline lookup yields CDR1 SGHTA and CDR2 FQGNSA. CDR3 nucleotides: TGTGCCAGCAGCTTAGCGCGGCCATCCGGGGAGCTGTTTTTT. It is translated as CASSLARPSGELFF.

This rearrangement joins TRBV2 to TRBJ1-6; possibly TRBD1 for D (5 bases). CDR3 size: 15 residues. Germline V gene lookup returns CDR1 SNHLY and CDR2 FYNNEI. The germline V and J ends were trimmed by 7 bases and 7 bases, with 17 bases remaining between them. The CDR3 DNA follows: TGTGCCAGCACTCCCGGCAGGGAACAAAATTCACCCCTCCACTTT. Translated: CASTPGREQNSPLHF.

The rearrangement links TRBV2 to TRBJ2-3, with D tentatively TRBD2 (5 bases). This CDR3 has 13 amino acids. Germline CDR1 reads SNHLY; CDR2 reads FYNNEI. CDR3 amino acids: CATGLDGMGTQYF. The CDR3 DNA sequence: TGTGCGACCGGACTGGATGGGATGGGTACGCAGTATTTT.

This clone was counted once. The chain uses TRBV20-1 and TRBJ2-3; no definite D call. Germline values: CDR1 DFQATT, CDR2 SNEGSKA (reference sequence). The CDR3 is made up of 15 amino acids. Trimming removed 3 bases from V and 0 bases from J, with 13 bases in between. CDR3 amino acids: CSASGYRTSTDTQYF. The CDR3 coding sequence is TGCAGTGCTAGTGGCTACCGAACTAGCACAGATACGCAGTATTTT.

Points on this clone: Different DNA sequences within this sample yield the same CDR3. V usage is TRBV5-4 and J usage is TRBJ2-3; 11 positions agree with TRBD2. Germline V gene data show CDR1 as SGHNT and CDR2 as YYREEE (reference sequence). The CDR3 is made up of 13 amino acids. V gave up 8 bases and J gave up 3 bases; unmatched junction bases: 2. The CDR3 nucleotides read TGTGCCAGTGGGACTAGCGGAACAGATACGCAGTATTTT. Encoded protein: CASGTSGTDTQYF.

The chain couples TRBV10-1 to TRBJ2-1; 7 nucleotides match TRBD2. CDR1 and CDR2 from the germline V gene are WNHNN and SYGVQD (reference sequence). The ends lost 3 bases at V and 2 bases at J; junction bases unmatched: 7. The CDR3 has 16 residues. The CDR3 loop reads CASSDSVAGAYNEQFF. The CDR3 DNA is TGCGCCAGCAGTGACAGTGTGGCGGGGGCCTACAATGAGCAGTTCTTC.

This clone was found a few times. The gene calls are TRBV5-4 and TRBJ2-1, with 8 bases lining up with TRBD2. The CDR3 totals 16 residues. The V gene end was trimmed by 4 bases and the J gene end by 4 bases; junction bases not matched to a gene: 10. CDR1 is SGHNT, CDR2 YYREEE, per germline (reference sequence). CDR3 in DNA: TGTGCCAGCAGCCCAGGGGCTAGCGGGCTATACAATGAGCAGTTCTTC. Encoded protein: CASSPGASGLYNEQFF. Together with reference TRBV5-4 and TRBJ2-1, the CDR3 gives the full variable domain: ETGVTQSPTHLIKTRGQQVTLRCSSQSGHNTVSWYQQALGQGPQFIFQYYREEENGRGNFPPRFSGLQFPNYSSELNVNALELDDSALYLCASSPGASGLYNEQFFGPGTRLTVL.

This sequence joins TRBV7-8 and TRBJ1-2, with TRBD1 as a possible D gene (5 bases). V lost 5 bases and J lost 8, with 15 bases in between. Germline loops: CDR1 SGHVS, CDR2 FQNEAQ. The CDR3 extends over 13 amino acids. In DNA, the CDR3 is TGTGCCAGCAGCGCGGGACTTTCAGGCGGCTACACCTTC. Protein sequence: CASSAGLSGGYTF.

This clone was seen just once. The CDR3 ends on some other residue instead of the conserved phenylalanine or tryptophan, so this is likely a read error. Because the CDR3's place on the DNA is in doubt, the DNA is left out and the CDR3 is given as listed by TCRdb. The chain employs TRBV5-1 and TRBJ2-3; the listed D gene, TRBD2, was not tested against the DNA. The CDR3 has 15 residues if both end residues are counted. CDR1 and CDR2 from the germline V gene are SGHRS and YFSETQ. The CDR3 here is CASSPGLAGEGYASL.

J is TRBJ2-7 and V is TRBV19; 14 bases match TRBD2. This CDR3 contains 18 residues. V shed 0 bases, J shed 6 bases, and the junction held 10 bases outside the gene matches. Germline lookup yields CDR1 LNHDA and CDR2 SQIVND (reference sequence). DNA of the CDR3: TGTGCCAGTAGTATAGATGGGGGGACTAGCGGGAGTTCTCTCGAGCAGTACTTC. Its translation is CASSIDGGTSGSSLEQYF.

The V call is TRBV20-1, the J call TRBJ1-2; tentative D call: TRBD1 (5 bases). Trimming took off 6 bases at V and 5 bases at J, with 10 bases between the two ends. The germline V gene encodes CDR1 DFQATT and CDR2 SNEGSKA (reference sequence). The CDR3 has 11 amino acids. The CDR3 coding sequence is TGCAGTGCCAGTCGGGGGTATGGCTACACCTTC. Translating gives CSASRGYGYTF.

Notes on this clone: Other nucleotide sequences from this sample produce the same CDR3. The chain joins TRBV19 to TRBJ1-1; D is possibly TRBD1 (6 bases). CDR3 length: 16 residues. Germline V lookup: CDR1 LNHDA, CDR2 SQIVND (reference sequence). Deletions cut 5 bases from V and 1 base from J, with 17 bases between. CDR3 loop: CASSPRGRGGNTEAFF. CDR3 bases: TGTGCCAGTAGTCCCCGGGGGAGGGGGGGGAACACTGAAGCTTTCTTT.

The chain carries TRBV6-5 and TRBJ2-7, with D possibly TRBD2 on 6 matching bases. This CDR3 comprises 15 residues. The germline V gene encodes CDR1 MNHEY and CDR2 SVGAGI. Trimming stripped 5 bases from V and 0 bases from J, with 14 bases between. CDR3 DNA: TGTGCCAGCAGTACAGAGGGACTTACCTCCTACGAGCAGTACTTC. This codes for CASSTEGLTSYEQYF.

V is TRBV19 and J is TRBJ1-6; D is undetermined. Germline V gene sequence: CDR1 LNHDA, CDR2 SQIVND (reference sequence). V was trimmed by 4 bases and J by 7 bases, leaving 8 bases between them. The CDR3 contains 13 residues. CDR3 in amino acids: CASSSGRNSPLHF. CDR3 DNA: TGTGCCAGTAGTAGTGGCCGAAATTCACCCCTCCACTTT.